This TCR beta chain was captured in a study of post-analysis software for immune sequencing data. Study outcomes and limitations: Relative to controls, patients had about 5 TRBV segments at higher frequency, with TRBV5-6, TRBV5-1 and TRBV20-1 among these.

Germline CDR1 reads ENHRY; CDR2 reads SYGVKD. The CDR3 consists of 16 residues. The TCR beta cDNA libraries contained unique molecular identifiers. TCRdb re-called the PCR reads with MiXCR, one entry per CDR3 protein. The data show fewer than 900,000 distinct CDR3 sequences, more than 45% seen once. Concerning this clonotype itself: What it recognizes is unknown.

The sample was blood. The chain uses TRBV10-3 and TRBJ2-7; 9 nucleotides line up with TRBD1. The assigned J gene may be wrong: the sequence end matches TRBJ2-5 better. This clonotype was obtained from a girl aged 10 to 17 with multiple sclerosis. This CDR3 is CAISGDRDRDAETQYF. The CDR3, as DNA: TGTGCCATCAGTGGGGACCGGGACAGGGACGCTGAGACCCAGTACTTC.